This TCR beta chain was identified during a study of cytomegalovirus exposure and HLA in healthy donors. PCR amplification relied on 60 Vbeta primers (plus 13 Jbeta primers). Assay: immunoSEQ multiplex PCR; the TCRdb copy retains only in-frame clones and omits some. The repertoire consists of around 210,000 clones, with 70% to 90% occurring once and the leading ten covering 0.2% to 0.25%. Study observations and caveats: Cytomegalovirus-associated status was assigned to around 160 TCR beta chains.

Germline CDR1 reads MNHNS; CDR2 reads SASEGT. V lost 7 bases, J lost 0 bases, and 6 bases stayed unmatched. This CDR3 has 15 amino acids. A note on this clone: As yet, its antigen is unknown.

The chain couples TRBV6-1 to TRBJ1-5; 7 positions agree with TRBD1. This TCR came from a girl aged 2 to 9 in good health and CMV-seronegative. The sequencing sample was made of PBMCs. The DNA of the CDR3 is TGTGCCAGCATCCCGACAGGGAATAGCAATCAGCCCCAGCATTTT. It yields the protein CASIPTGNSNQPQHF.